Presented here are 11 T cell receptor beta chains from one specimen sequenced in a study of PD-1 blockade in classical Hodgkin lymphoma. The protocol was immunoSEQ multiplex PCR, while the TCRdb copy is restricted to in-frame clones and leaves out a portion. The sample gives more than 6,000 clones, approximately 83% of which show up once; 35% to 45% is in the top ten. Time point meaning: cycle 4 day 1 (C4D1), after 6 weeks of nivolumab. After autologous stem cell transplantation all patients relapsed, and prior brentuximab vedotin exposure differed between cohorts. The starting material was peripheral blood mononuclear cells (PBMCs), obtained before the fourth cycle of nivolumab. Every receptor here comes from a human donor with classical Hodgkin lymphoma.

This CDR3 is CASSLGGTGDGYTF. CDR3 DNA: TGTGCCAGCAGTTTAGGGGGGACAGGGGATGGCTACACCTTC. The chain has TRBV28 and TRBJ1-2, with 10 bases that match TRBD1. The CDR3 is 14 amino acids. Germline-derived CDR1 and CDR2 are MDHEN and SYDVKM. With V trimmed by 2 bases and J by 6 bases, 3 bases remained unmatched.

This CDR3 reads CASSLGPSNYGYTF. CDR3 nucleotide sequence: TGTGCCAGCAGCTTGGGGCCGAGTAACTATGGCTACACCTTC. The chain carries TRBV5-6 and TRBJ1-2; D ambiguous. Germline V gene data show CDR1 as SGHDT and CDR2 as YYEEEE. The V end was cut by 0 bases, the J end by 1 base, with 7 bases between. The length of the CDR3 is 14 residues.

The CDR3 loop reads CASSLGPHETQYF. CDR3 DNA sequence: TGTGCCAGCAGCTTAGGCCCCCACGAGACCCAGTACTTC. V gene TRBV7-6 combines with J gene TRBJ2-5; D not certain. Germline V CDR1 and CDR2: SGHVS, FNYEAQ. V lost 1 base, J lost 5 bases, and 8 bases lay in between. This CDR3 spans 13 amino acids.

This rearrangement joins TRBV14 to TRBJ1-1; 7 nucleotides align to TRBD1. The CDR3 runs to 16 residues. V was pared by 0 bases and J by 3 bases, with 7 bases of the junction left unmatched. Germline V gene data show CDR1 as SGHDN and CDR2 as FVKESK. CDR3 sequence (DNA): TGTGCCAGCAGCCAAGATGTGGACAGGATGGACACTGAAGCTTTCTTT. It yields the protein CASSQDVDRMDTEAFF.

The J gene is TRBJ2-2, the V gene TRBV7-9; D is unclear. Germline-derived CDR1 and CDR2 are SEHNR and FQNEAQ (reference sequence). The CDR3 is made up of 14 amino acids. With 5 bases removed from V and 6 bases from J, the gap between germline ends came to 13 bases. CDR3 in amino acids: CASSRSQASGELFF. CDR3 nucleotides: TGTGCCAGCAGCAGATCTCAGGCCTCCGGGGAGCTGTTTTTT.

The rearrangement links TRBV5-1 to TRBJ2-2; 11 positions match TRBD1. CDR1 and CDR2 (germline): SGHRS, YFSETQ. The junction had 3 bases not matched to a gene; V was cut back by 3 bases and J by 5 bases. The CDR3 covers 15 residues. CDR3 sequence (DNA): TGCGCCAGCAGCTCCGGGACAGGGGGTACCGGGGAGCTGTTTTTT. Amino acid sequence: CASSSGTGGTGELFF.

The chain couples TRBV15 to TRBJ1-5; 11 positions match TRBD1. Per germline, CDR1 LNHNV and CDR2 YYDKDF (reference sequence). Germline trimming cut 5 bases from V and 5 bases from J; bases unmatched to any gene: 5. The CDR3 length is 15 residues. CDR3 nucleotide sequence: TGTGCCACCAGCCGGCGGACAGGGGGCGATCAGCCCCAGCATTTT. This sequence encodes CATSRRTGGDQPQHF.

The CDR3 bases are TGTGCCAGTAGAACAGGGCGTCAGCCCCAGCATTTT. Its protein product is CASRTGRQPQHF. The chain links TRBV19 to TRBJ1-5, with a weak D call TRBD1 (6 bases). CDR3 length: 12 amino acids. Trimming cost V 6 bases and J 6 bases, with 9 bases left between them. Germline V lookup: CDR1 LNHDA, CDR2 SQIVND (reference sequence).

The chain joins TRBV5-1 to TRBJ2-7; tentatively, D is TRBD1 (6 bases). V was clipped by 6 bases and J by 0 bases, with 10 bases between them. Germline CDR1 and CDR2: SGHRS and YFSETQ. This CDR3 comprises 13 residues. This chain's CDR3 is CASNGQLSYEQYF. CDR3 DNA: TGCGCCAGCAACGGACAGCTCTCCTACGAGCAGTACTTC.

The chain has TRBV6-5 and TRBJ2-1; D remains unclear. Germline lookup yields CDR1 MNHEY and CDR2 SVGAGI. The CDR3 spans 11 residues. Trimming removed 5 bases from V and 6 bases from J, with 5 bases in between. The CDR3 nucleotides are TGTGCCAGCAGTCCGTCCAATGAGCAGTTCTTC. It is translated as CASSPSNEQFF.

The rearrangement uses TRBV7-2 and TRBJ2-5, with D unresolved. Germline CDR1 and CDR2: SGHTA and FQGNSA. This CDR3 region has 12 residues. The V and J ends lost 6 bases and 5 bases respectively, with 10 bases between them. CDR3 DNA: TGTGCCAGCAGGTTAAATGGGGAGACCCAGTACTTC. Its translation: CASRLNGETQYF.